The clone carrying this TCR beta chain has only one observation. The antigen remains undetermined. This specimen comes from a study of graft-versus-host responses after intestinal transplantation. Across the study: Recipients across the board were started on anti-thymocyte globulin induction, then kept on tacrolimus and steroids for roughly 3 years.

CDR1 and CDR2 (germline): LGHNA, YNFKEQ. The CDR3 is 15 residues long. Deletions cut 0 bases from V and 3 bases from J, with 8 bases between. Repertoires were generated with immunoSEQ multiplex PCR, while TCRdb's copy carries only in-frame clones and drops some. This sample yields about 90,000 clones, of which 75% to 95% are seen a single time; 0.35% belongs to the top ten. Study-wide results and caveats: GvH clonotypes were identified within recipient marrow, with a subset emerging first in ileum or blood.

Source: unstimulated CD4+ T cells sorted from spleen or lymph node cells, taken before transplant. The TCR was taken from a human donor who was the organ donor for an intestinal transplant. The V and J genes are TRBV4-2 and TRBJ2-2; possibly TRBD1 for D (5 bases). Here the CDR3 reads CASSQDLGDTGELFF. The CDR3 DNA reads TGTGCCAGCAGCCAAGACTTAGGGGACACCGGGGAGCTGTTTTTT.